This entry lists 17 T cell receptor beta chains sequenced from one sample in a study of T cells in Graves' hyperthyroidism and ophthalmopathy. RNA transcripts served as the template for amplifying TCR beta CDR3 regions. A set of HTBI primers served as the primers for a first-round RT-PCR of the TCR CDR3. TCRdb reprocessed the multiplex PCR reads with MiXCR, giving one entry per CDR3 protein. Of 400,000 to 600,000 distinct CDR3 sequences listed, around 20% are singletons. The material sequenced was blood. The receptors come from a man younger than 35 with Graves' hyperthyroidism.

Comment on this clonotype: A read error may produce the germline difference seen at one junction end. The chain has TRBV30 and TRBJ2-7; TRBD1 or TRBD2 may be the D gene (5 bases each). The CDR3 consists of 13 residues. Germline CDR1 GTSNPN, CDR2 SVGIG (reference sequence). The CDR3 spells CACRDASSYEQCF. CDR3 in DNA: TGTGCCTGCAGGGACGCCAGCTCCTACGAGCAGTGCTTC.

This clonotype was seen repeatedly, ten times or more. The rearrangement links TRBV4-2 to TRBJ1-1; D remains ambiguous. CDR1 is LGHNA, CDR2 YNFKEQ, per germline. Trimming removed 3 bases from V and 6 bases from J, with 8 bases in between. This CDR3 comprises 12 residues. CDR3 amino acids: CASSHGKPEAFF. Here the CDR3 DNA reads TGTGCCAGCAGCCACGGGAAGCCTGAAGCTTTCTTT.

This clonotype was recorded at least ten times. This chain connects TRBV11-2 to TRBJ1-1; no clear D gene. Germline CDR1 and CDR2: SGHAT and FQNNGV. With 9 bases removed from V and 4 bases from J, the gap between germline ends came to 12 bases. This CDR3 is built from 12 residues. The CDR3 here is CASRGSRTEAFF. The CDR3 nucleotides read TGTGCCAGTAGAGGCAGTCGCACTGAAGCTTTCTTT.

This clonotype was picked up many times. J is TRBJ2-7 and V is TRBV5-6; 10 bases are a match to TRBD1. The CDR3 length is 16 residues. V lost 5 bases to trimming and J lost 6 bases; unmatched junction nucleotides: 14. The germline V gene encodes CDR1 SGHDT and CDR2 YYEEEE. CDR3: CASSDRGTGVSGEQYF. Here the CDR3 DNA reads TGTGCCAGCAGTGATCGCGGGACAGGGGTTTCGGGCGAGCAGTACTTC.

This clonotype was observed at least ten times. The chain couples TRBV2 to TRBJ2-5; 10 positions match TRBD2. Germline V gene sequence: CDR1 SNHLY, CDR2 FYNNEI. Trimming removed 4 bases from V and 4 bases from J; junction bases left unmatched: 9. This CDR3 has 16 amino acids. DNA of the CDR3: TGTGCCAGCAGTGGAATTAGCGGGGGGTATCCAGAGACCCAGTACTTC. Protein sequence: CASSGISGGYPETQYF.

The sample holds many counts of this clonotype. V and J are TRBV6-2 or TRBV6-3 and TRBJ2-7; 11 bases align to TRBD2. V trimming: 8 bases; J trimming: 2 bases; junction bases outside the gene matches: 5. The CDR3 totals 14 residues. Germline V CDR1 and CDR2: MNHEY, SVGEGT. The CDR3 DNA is TGTGCCAGCCGGGGACTAGCGGTGACCTACGAGCAGTACTTC. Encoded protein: CASRGLAVTYEQYF.

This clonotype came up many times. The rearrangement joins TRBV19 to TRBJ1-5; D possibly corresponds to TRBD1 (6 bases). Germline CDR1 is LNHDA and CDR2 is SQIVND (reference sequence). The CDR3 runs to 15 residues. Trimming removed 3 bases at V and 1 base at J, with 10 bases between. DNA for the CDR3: TGTGCCAGTAGTATCTACGGACAGAGCAATCAGCCCCAGCATTTT. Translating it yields CASSIYGQSNQPQHF. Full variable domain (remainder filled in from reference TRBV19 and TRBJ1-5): DGGITQSPKYLFRKEGQNVTLSCEQNLNHDAMYWYRQDPGQGLRLIYYSQIVNDFQKGDIAEGYSVSREKKESFPLTVTSAQKNPTAFYLCASSIYGQSNQPQHFGDGTRLSIL.

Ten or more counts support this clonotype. The CDR3 loop reads CASSFTGGTREQYF. CDR3 DNA sequence: TGTGCCAGCAGTTTTACGGGGGGCACGCGAGAGCAGTACTTC. The chain employs TRBV27 and TRBJ2-7; possible D gene TRBD2, 7 bases. Germline-derived CDR1 and CDR2 are MNHEY and SMNVEV (reference sequence). The V gene lost 3 bases and the J gene lost 7 bases, with 16 bases spanning the gap. This CDR3 has 14 residues.

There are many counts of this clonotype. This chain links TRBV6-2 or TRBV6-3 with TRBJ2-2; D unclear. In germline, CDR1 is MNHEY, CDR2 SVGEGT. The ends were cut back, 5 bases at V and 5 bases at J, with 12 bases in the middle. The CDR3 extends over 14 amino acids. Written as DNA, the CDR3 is TGTGCCAGCAGTCTTCTTCTTGCAACCGGGGAGCTGTTTTTT. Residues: CASSLLLATGELFF.

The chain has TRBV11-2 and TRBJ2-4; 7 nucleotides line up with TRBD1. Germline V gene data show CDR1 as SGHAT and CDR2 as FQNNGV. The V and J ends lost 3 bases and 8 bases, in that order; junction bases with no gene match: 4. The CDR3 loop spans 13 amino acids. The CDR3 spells CASSFGQADIQYF. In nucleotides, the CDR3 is TGTGCCAGCAGCTTCGGACAGGCGGACATTCAGTACTTC.

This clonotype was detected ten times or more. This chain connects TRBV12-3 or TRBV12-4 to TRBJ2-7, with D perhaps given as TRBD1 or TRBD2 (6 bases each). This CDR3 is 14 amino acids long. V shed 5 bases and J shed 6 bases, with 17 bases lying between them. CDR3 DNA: TGTGCCAGCAGTAGCCGGGGGCAGACCCTCGAGCAGTACTTC. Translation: CASSSRGQTLEQYF.

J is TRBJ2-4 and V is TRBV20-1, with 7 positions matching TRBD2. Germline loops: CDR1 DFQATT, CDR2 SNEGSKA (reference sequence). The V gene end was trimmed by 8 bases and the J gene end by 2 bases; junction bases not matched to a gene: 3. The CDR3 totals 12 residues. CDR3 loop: CSSGGSKNIQYF. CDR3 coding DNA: TGCAGTTCGGGGGGTTCCAAAAACATTCAGTACTTC.

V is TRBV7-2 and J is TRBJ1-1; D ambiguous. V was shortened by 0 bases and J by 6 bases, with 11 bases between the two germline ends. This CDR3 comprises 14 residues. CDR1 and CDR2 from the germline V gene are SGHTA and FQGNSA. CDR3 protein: CASSLAGRVAEAFF. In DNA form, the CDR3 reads TGTGCCAGCAGCTTAGCGGGTCGGGTTGCTGAAGCTTTCTTT.

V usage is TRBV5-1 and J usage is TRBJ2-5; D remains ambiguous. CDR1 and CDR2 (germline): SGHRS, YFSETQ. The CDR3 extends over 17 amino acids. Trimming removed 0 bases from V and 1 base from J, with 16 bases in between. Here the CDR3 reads CASSLGQVLTPQETQYF. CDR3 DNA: TGCGCCAGCAGCTTGGGGCAGGTCCTAACACCCCAAGAGACCCAGTACTTC.

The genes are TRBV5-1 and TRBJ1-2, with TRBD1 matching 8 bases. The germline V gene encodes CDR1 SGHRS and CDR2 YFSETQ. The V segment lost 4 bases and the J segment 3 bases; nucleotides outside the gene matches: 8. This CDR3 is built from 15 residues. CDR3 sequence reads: CASSPTPGQDYGYTF. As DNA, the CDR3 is TGCGCCAGCAGCCCTACCCCGGGACAGGACTATGGCTACACCTTC.

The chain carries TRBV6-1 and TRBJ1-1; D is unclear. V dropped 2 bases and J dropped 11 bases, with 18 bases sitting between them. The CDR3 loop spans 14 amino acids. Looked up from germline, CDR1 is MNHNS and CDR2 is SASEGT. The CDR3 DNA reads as TGTGCCAGCAGTGAATGGCTGTCGGGGTCGGAGGCTTTCTTT. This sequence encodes CASSEWLSGSEAFF.

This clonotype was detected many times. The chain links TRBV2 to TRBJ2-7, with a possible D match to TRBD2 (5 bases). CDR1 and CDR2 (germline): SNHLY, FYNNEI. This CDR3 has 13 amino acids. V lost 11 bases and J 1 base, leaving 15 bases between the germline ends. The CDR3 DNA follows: TGTGCCTCCCGGGCCCCGGGATCCTACGAGCAGTACTTC. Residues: CASRAPGSYEQYF.